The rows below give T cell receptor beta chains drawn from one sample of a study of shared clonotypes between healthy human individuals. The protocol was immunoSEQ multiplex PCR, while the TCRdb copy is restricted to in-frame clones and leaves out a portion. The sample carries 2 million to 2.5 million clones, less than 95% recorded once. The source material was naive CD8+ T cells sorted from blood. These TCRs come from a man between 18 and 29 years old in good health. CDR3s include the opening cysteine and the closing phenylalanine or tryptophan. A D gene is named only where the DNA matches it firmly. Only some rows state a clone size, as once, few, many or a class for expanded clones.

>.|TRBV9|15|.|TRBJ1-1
TGTGCCAGCAGCGTAGATTGGGGGGGAGGAACTGAAGCTTTCTTT
CASSVDWGGGTEAFF
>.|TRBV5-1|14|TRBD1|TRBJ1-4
TGCGCCAGCAGCTTGACAGGGGGAGGCGAAAAACTGTTTTTT
CASSLTGGGEKLFF
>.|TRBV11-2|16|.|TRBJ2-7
TGTGCCAGCAGCTTAGTCGACTCACTGAACTCCTACGAGCAGTACTTC
CASSLVDSLNSYEQYF
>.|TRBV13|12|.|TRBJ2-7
TGTGCCAGCAGCCTAAACTCCTACGAGCAGTACTTC
CASSLNSYEQYF
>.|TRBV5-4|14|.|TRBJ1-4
TGTGCCAGCAGCTTGGACGGTCCTAATGAAAAACTGTTTTTT
CASSLDGPNEKLFF
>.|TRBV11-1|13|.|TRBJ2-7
TGTGCCAGCAGCTTGACAGAATCCTACGAGCAGTACTTC
CASSLTESYEQYF
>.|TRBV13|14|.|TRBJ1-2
TGTGCCAGCAGACCCCAACGGGGGGTCTATGGCTACACCTTC
CASRPQRGVYGYTF
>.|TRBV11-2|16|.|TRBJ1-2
TGTGCCAGCAGCTTAGATCCACGGGGGTTGGCCTATGGCTACACCTTC
CASSLDPRGLAYGYTF
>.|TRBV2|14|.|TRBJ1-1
TGTGCCAGCAGTGACGAGGGTTTGAACACTGAAGCTTTCTTT
CASSDEGLNTEAFF
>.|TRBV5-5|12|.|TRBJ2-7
TGTGCCAGCAGTCAAGGGGGGCACGAGCAGTACTTC
CASSQGGHEQYF
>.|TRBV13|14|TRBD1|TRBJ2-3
TGTGCCAGCAGCCGGGGACAGGGGGAAGATACGCAGTATTTT
CASSRGQGEDTQYF
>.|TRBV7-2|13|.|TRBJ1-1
TGTGCCAGCAGCTTAAGCGAGAACACTGAAGCTTTCTTT
CASSLSENTEAFF
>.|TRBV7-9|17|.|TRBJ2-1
TGTGCCAGCAGCTTAGAAGGACTACGAGCGAGGGGCAATGAGCAGTTCTTC
CASSLEGLRARGNEQFF
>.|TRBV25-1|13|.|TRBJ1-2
TGTGCCAGCAGTGAGCCTGGGAGGGAAGGCTACACCTTC
CASSEPGREGYTF
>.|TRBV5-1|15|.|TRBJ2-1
TGCGCCAGCAGCTGGGACGGGAGCTCCTACAATGAGCAGTTCTTC
CASSWDGSSYNEQFF
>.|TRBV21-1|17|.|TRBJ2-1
TGTGCCAGCAGCGGATTGGGGACTAGCGGGAGGCGGGTTGAGCAGTTCTTC
CASSGLGTSGRRVEQFF
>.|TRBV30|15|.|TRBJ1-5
TGTGCCTTCCAATTTGGGGGGCATAGCAATCAGCCCCAGCATTTT
CAFQFGGHSNQPQHF
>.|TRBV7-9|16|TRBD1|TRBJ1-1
TGTGCCAGCAGCTTAGCGGAGTCAGGGGGCGGCACTGAAGCTTTCTTT
CASSLAESGGGTEAFF
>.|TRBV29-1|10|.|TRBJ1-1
TGCAGCGACGGAGCCACTGAAGCTTTCTTT
CSDGATEAFF
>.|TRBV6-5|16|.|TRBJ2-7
TGTGCCAGCAGTTACTCCGTTTCAATCAGCTCCTACGAGCAGTACTTC
CASSYSVSISSYEQYF
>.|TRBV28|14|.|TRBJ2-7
TGTGCCAGCAGTTTAGGGGTAGGGGGGTACGAGCAGTACTTC
CASSLGVGGYEQYF
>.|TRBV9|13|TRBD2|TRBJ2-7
TGTGCCAGCAGCGTAGCGGGGGGGCACGAGCAGTACTTC
CASSVAGGHEQYF
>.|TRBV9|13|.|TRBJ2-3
TGTGCCAGCAGCGTTGGGGGAGGAGATACGCAGTATTTT
CASSVGGGDTQYF
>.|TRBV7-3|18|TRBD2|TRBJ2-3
TGTGCCAGCAGCCAGGGACTAGCGGGGGGCCGTGGCACAGATACGCAGTATTTT
CASSQGLAGGRGTDTQYF
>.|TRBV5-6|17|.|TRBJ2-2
TGTGCCAGCAGCTTGGAAGGACACCATAACGGAGCCGGGGAGCTGTTTTTT
CASSLEGHHNGAGELFF
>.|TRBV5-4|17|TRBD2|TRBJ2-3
TGTGCCAGCAGCGACGGTGCGGGACTAGATAGCACAGATACGCAGTATTTT
CASSDGAGLDSTDTQYF
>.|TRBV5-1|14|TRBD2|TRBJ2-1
TGCGCCAGCCTTCGGGCGGGAGAGGGCAATGAGCAGTTCTTC
CASLRAGEGNEQFF
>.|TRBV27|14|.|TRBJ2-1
TGTGCCAGCAGTTTGGGGGCGGGGTACAATGAGCAGTTCTTC
CASSLGAGYNEQFF
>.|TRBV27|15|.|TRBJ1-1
TGTGCCAGCAGTTTACACAGGGCCCCGAACACTGAAGCTTTCTTT
CASSLHRAPNTEAFF
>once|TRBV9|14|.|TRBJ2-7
TGTGCCAGCAGCGTAGACGCAGGGGCCCTCGAGCAGTACTTC
CASSVDAGALEQYF
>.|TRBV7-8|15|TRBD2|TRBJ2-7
TGTGCCAGCAGCTCGACTAGCGGGAGCACCTACGAGCAGTACTTC
CASSSTSGSTYEQYF
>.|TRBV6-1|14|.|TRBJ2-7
TGTGCCAGCAGAGATCCGTCCGGGACGGACGAGCAGTACTTC
CASRDPSGTDEQYF
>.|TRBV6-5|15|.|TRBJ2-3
TGTGCCAGCAGTCCCCTCGGGCCCTCGGGAGATACGCAGTATTTT
CASSPLGPSGDTQYF
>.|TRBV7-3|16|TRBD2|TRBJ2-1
TGTGCCAGCAGCTTAATAGGGGAGGGAACTTACAATGAGCAGTTCTTC
CASSLIGEGTYNEQFF
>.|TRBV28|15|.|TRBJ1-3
TGTGCCAGCAGTTTATCGCCGACAGCGGGAAACACCATATATTTT
CASSLSPTAGNTIYF
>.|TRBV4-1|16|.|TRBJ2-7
TGCGCCAGCAGCCAGGCCATGGGGGCGTCTAACTACGAGCAGTACTTC
CASSQAMGASNYEQYF
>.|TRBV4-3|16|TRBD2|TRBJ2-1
TGCGCCAGCAGCCAAGGCGTTAGCGGGATCTTCAATGAGCAGTTCTTC
CASSQGVSGIFNEQFF
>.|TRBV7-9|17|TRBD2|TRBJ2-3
TGTGCCAGCAGCCCGTACAGCGGGGGCCCCCTCACAGATACGCAGTATTTT
CASSPYSGGPLTDTQYF
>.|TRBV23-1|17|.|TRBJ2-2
TGCGCCAGCACCCATGAGATCCAGTGGGAAAACCCCGGGGAGCTGTTTTTT
CASTHEIQWENPGELFF
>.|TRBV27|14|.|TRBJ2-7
TGTGCCAGCAGTCTAGATGGCGGCTCCTACGAGCAGTACTTC
CASSLDGGSYEQYF
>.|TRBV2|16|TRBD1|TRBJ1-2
TGTGCCAGCAGTGGGGTCCTTAGGGGGCTAGCGGATGGCTACACCTTC
CASSGVLRGLADGYTF
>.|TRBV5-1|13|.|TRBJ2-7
TGCGCCAGCAGCTTGAGCCCGGGCTACGAGCAGTACTTC
CASSLSPGYEQYF
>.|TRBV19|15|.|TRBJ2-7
TGTGCCAGTAGTACCTACGCAACAGGAAATCCCGAGCAGTACTTC
CASSTYATGNPEQYF
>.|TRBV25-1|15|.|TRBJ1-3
TGTGCCAGCAGTGGAGGCGAGAACTCTGGAAACACCATATATTTT
CASSGGENSGNTIYF
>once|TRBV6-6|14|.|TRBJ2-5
TGTGCCAGCATGGGGGGCAGGGGCCAAGAGACCCAGTACTTC
CASMGGRGQETQYF
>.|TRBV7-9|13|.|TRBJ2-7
TGTGCCAGCAGCCCATTTACCTCCTACGAGCAGTACTTC
CASSPFTSYEQYF